Each of the 22 T cell receptor beta chains below was sequenced from the same sample in a study of tumor-infiltrating lymphocytes in primary liver carcinoma. Taking 20-30 mg of unsorted bulk tissue, the authors co-extracted RNA and DNA. Synthesis of TCR beta cDNA was carried out from approximately 470 ng total RNA with a constant-region primer. The TCR beta library was amplified through three nested multiplex PCR rounds in a modified ARM-PCR procedure. Forward primers for TRBV1-TRBV30 and a C-beta reverse primer served the first two PCR rounds, at about 10 cycles each. TCRdb re-analysed the multiplex PCR reads in MiXCR, keeping a single row per CDR3 protein. The sample includes 40,000 to 50,000 distinct CDR3 sequences, over 65% of them seen just once. Sample: liver tumor tissue from sampling region 3. This sample's subset: tumor region T3, left-lateral pole. These receptors came from a middle-aged man with primary liver carcinoma and hepatitis B virus infection.

Concerning this clonotype itself: At one end, the junction sequence differs from germline, possibly due to a read error. The genes are TRBV12-3 or TRBV12-4 and TRBJ2-2; a possible D gene is TRBD2 (6 bases). The CDR3 consists of 16 residues. CDR3 sequence reads: CTSSLYPGSNTGELFF. In DNA form, the CDR3 reads TGTACTAGCAGTTTATACCCAGGGTCCAACACCGGGGAACTGTTTTTT.

The rearrangement uses TRBV6-5 and TRBJ1-5; D ambiguous. Trimming shortened V by 7 bases and J by 3 bases, and 13 bases separated the two germline ends. Germline lookup yields CDR1 MNHEY and CDR2 SVGAGI. This CDR3 comprises 14 residues. The DNA for the CDR3 is TGTGCCAGCAATTCTGACCGGGACAATCAGCCCCAGCATTTT. Its translation: CASNSDRDNQPQHF.

Concerning this clonotype: A much larger clonotype is one base distant, so this may be a read error. The genes are TRBV27 and TRBJ2-5, with TRBD2 identical over 10 bases. Looked up from germline, CDR1 is MNHEY and CDR2 is SMNVEV (reference sequence). The CDR3 has 16 residues. The DNA of the CDR3 is TGTGCCAGCAGTTTATCTAGCGGGAGGCGGCAAGATACCCAGTACTTC. As protein: CASSLSSGRRQDTQYF.

The count of this clonotype is one. V usage is TRBV11-1 and J usage is TRBJ2-3; 7 bases are a match to TRBD2. The CDR3 totals 16 residues. Germline values: CDR1 SGHAT, CDR2 FQDESV (reference sequence). V was clipped by 5 bases and J by 12 bases; unmatched bases: 20. CDR3 nucleotide sequence: TGTGCCAGCAGCAAGGGACTATCGGTTAGCACAGATATTCAGTATTTT. Protein: CASSKGLSVSTDIQYF.

Notes on this clonotype: The junction and the germline gene differ at one end; a read error may be behind it. The chain uses TRBV4-1 and TRBJ2-1; 11 nucleotides agree with TRBD2. The CDR3 sequence is 16 residues long. The germline V gene encodes CDR1 MGHRA and CDR2 YSYEKL. CDR3 DNA sequence: TGCCCCAGCAGCCAATCCGGGACTAGCGGCGACAATGATCAGTTCTTC. Translation gives CPSSQSGTSGDNDQFF.

The rearrangement joins TRBV4-1 to TRBJ1-3; perhaps TRBD1 as D (6 bases). V was clipped by 4 bases and J by 13 bases, with 23 bases between them. The germline V gene has CDR1 MGHRA and CDR2 YSYEKL. CDR3 length equals 15 residues. The CDR3 reads CASSLDRPSGRTIYF. CDR3 nucleotide sequence: TGCGCCAGCAGCCTTGACAGGCCCTCTGGACGCACTATATATTTT.

Points on this clonotype: At one boundary the junction diverges from the germline segment, which might be a read error. This chain connects TRBV10-3 to TRBJ2-1; D unresolved. This CDR3 is built from 12 residues. Germline CDR1 and CDR2: ENHRY and SYGVKD. The CDR3 bases are TGTGCCACCATGGAATCCTACATTGAGCAGTTCTTC. This codes for CATMESYIEQFF.

Comments on this clonotype: One end of the junction varies from germline; a read error may be responsible. This chain joins TRBV10-3 and TRBJ1-1, with 8 bases matching TRBD1. This CDR3 comprises 12 residues. Germline V gene lookup returns CDR1 ENHRY and CDR2 SYGVKD. The CDR3 nucleotides read TGTGCCATTAGGGACAGGATCACTGAAGCTCTCTTT. Its translation is CAIRDRITEALF.

The CDR3 reads CASSLNGAESYTQYF. Here the CDR3 DNA reads TGTGCCAGCAGTTTAAATGGGGCGGAATCGTATACGCAGTATTTT. J is TRBJ2-3 and V is TRBV12-3 or TRBV12-4; D might be TRBD1 (5 bases). The CDR3 spans 15 residues. Between the trimmed V and J ends, which lost 2 bases and 7 bases, there was a span of 16 bases.

The chain employs TRBV29-1 and TRBJ1-2; no firm D call. Looked up from germline, CDR1 is SQVTM and CDR2 is ANQGSEA. CDR3 size: 14 residues. V shed 4 bases and J shed 8 bases, with 20 bases lying between them. Written as DNA, the CDR3 is TGCAGCGTTGTCCGCGACGGATCAGACCGGGGCTACACCTTC. Amino acids: CSVVRDGSDRGYTF.

Concerning this clonotype itself: It may be a read error: a sequence one base away is much more abundant. This rearrangement joins TRBV28 to TRBJ2-3, with a weak D call TRBD2 (5 bases). The germline V gene encodes CDR1 MDHEN and CDR2 SYDVKM. Trimming took 5 bases from V and 3 from J, leaving 9 bases between them. CDR3 size: 13 residues. The CDR3 here is CASSTTRTDTQYF. CDR3 nucleotides: TGTGCCAGCAGTACAACTAGGACAGATACGCAGTATTTT. The variable domain in full, completed from reference TRBV28 and TRBJ2-3, reads DVKVTQSSRYLVKRTGEKVFLECVQDMDHENMFWYRQDPGLGLRLIYFSYDVKMKEKGDIPEGYSVSREKKERFSLILESASTNQTSMYLCASSTTRTDTQYFGPGTRLTVL.

In nucleotides, the CDR3 is TGTGCCAGCAGTTTAGATTGTCCTTTGGGACGAGCCAACGGGGAGCTGTTTTTT. Amino acids: CASSLDCPLGRANGELFF. The chain recombines TRBV12-3 or TRBV12-4 with TRBJ2-2; D assignment may be TRBD1 or TRBD2 (5 bases each). This CDR3 spans 18 amino acids. Trimming pared 1 base from V and 7 bases from J, leaving 22 bases between.

Comment on this clonotype: Germline and junction disagree at one end, which may indicate a read error. The chain combines TRBV11-2 with TRBJ2-5; TRBD2 matches 8 bases. CDR3 length: 15 residues. Germline assignment: CDR1 SGHAT and CDR2 FQNNGV. The CDR3, as DNA: TGTGCCAGCAGCTACCTGACAGGAGCGGGAGAGACCCGGTGCTTC. This codes for CASSYLTGAGETRCF.

This clonotype was picked up one time. V is TRBV11-2 and J is TRBJ2-3; 9 bases are shared with TRBD2. The CDR3 runs 16 residues. Germline assignment: CDR1 SGHAT and CDR2 FQNNGV. The DNA of the CDR3 is TGTACCATCAGCCCCCCGACTAGCGGCAGAACAGATACGCAGTATTTT. Residues: CTISPPTSGRTDTQYF.

As to this clonotype: One end of the junction fails to match germline, which may point to a read error. This chain links TRBV12-3 or TRBV12-4 with TRBJ1-5; no definite D call. The CDR3 is made up of 14 amino acids. CDR3 coding DNA: TGTGTCAGCAGCAAGGGCCCAGGCGATCAGCCCCAGCATTTT. This sequence encodes CVSSKGPGDQPQHF.

The chain is built from TRBV11-2 and TRBJ2-7; 15 bases are shared with TRBD2. This CDR3 contains 18 residues. Germline V gives CDR1 SGHAT, CDR2 FQNNGV. The ends lost 3 bases at V and 6 bases at J; junction bases unmatched: 12. CDR3 bases: TGTGCCAGCAGCTTGCCCGTTGGACTAGCGGGAGGGGGGTGCGAGCAGTACTTC. Its translation is CASSLPVGLAGGGCEQYF.

As concerns this clonotype: Here the CDR3 omits its conserved ending phenylalanine or tryptophan, so a read error is the likely source. The gene calls are TRBV28 and TRBJ1-1, with D possibly being TRBD1 (5 bases). V gave up 9 bases and J gave up 4 bases, with 18 bases separating them. Germline CDR1 is MDHEN and CDR2 is SYDVKM. This CDR3 has 14 amino acids. CDR3 DNA: TGTGCCAGTCACAGCCGGGGGTTGAGCACTGAAGCTTTCTCT. This gives the protein CASHSRGLSTEAFS.

This clonotype was detected once. Its ends do not fully match the called genes, so a read error is possible. The chain links TRBV6-1 to TRBJ2-7, with D perhaps being TRBD1 or TRBD2 (5 bases each). CDR3 length: 17 amino acids. Germline CDR1 reads MNHNS; CDR2 reads SASEGT. The CDR3 sequence is CASSEGTLGARGYEQYF. CDR3 nucleotide sequence: TGCGCCAGCAGTGAAGGAACCCTCGGGGCGCGAGGTTACGAGCAGTACTTC.

The chain uses TRBV6-5 and TRBJ2-7; D perhaps matches TRBD1 (6 bases). The CDR3 covers 16 residues. Germline V gives CDR1 MNHEY, CDR2 SVGAGI. V gave up 9 bases and J gave up 5 bases, with 26 bases separating them. CDR3 nucleotide sequence: TGTGCCAGTTGCCGGGACATCGGTAGACGAGGGAACGAGCAGTACTTC. Protein product: CASCRDIGRRGNEQYF.

Remarks on this clonotype: At one end the junction does not follow the germline gene, possibly because of a read error. As DNA, the CDR3 is TGCGCTAGCAGTCAGAAGTCTCCGGGACTAACGGGAGCAGATACGCAGTATTTT. The encoded protein is CASSQKSPGLTGADTQYF. The V and J genes are TRBV4-1 and TRBJ2-3, with TRBD2 matching 7 bases. Germline CDR1 MGHRA, CDR2 YSYEKL. The length of the CDR3 is 18 residues.

This clonotype was seen at least ten times. A clone one base away is much larger, so this may be a read error. The V and J genes are TRBV12-3 or TRBV12-4 and TRBJ1-5; possible D gene TRBD1, 6 bases. The CDR3 spans 17 residues. The CDR3 sequence: CVSSEATGPAGNQPQHF. As DNA, the CDR3 is TGTGTCAGCAGTGAGGCAACAGGGCCGGCGGGCAATCAGCCCCAGCATTTT.

To note about this clonotype: The junction departs from the called germline gene at one end, perhaps through a read error. The V gene is TRBV11-2, the J gene TRBJ1-1; unclear D gene. Germline loops: CDR1 SGHAT, CDR2 FQNNGV. This CDR3 region has 15 residues. For the CDR3, the DNA is TGTGTCAGCGGCTTAGCCCTACTCTTAGGGACTGAAGCTTTCTTT. Encoded protein: CVSGLALLLGTEAFF.